These 20 T cell receptor beta chains share one sample of origin, sequenced in a study of T cell responses to AZD1222 COVID-19 vaccine. Sequencing used immunoSEQ multiplex PCR; TCRdb keeps in-frame clones, though not all of them. The profile shows around 110,000 clones, roughly 84% of them singletons. Specimen: peripheral blood, collected on day 0 of AZD1222 vaccination. The receptors stem from an adult in good health.

The chain is built from TRBV10-3 and TRBJ2-5, with 7 bases lining up with TRBD1. The CDR3 totals 14 residues. Per germline, CDR1 ENHRY and CDR2 SYGVKD. The ends lost 2 bases at V and 5 bases at J; junction bases unmatched: 5. DNA for the CDR3: TGTGCCATCAGTGAGGGGACAGCAGAGGAGACCCAGTACTTC. It specifies CAISEGTAEETQYF.

V gene TRBV3-1 (or the pseudogene TRBV3-2) combines with J gene TRBJ2-3, with D tentatively TRBD2 (5 bases). CDR3 length equals 13 residues. Germline V gives CDR1 LGHDT, CDR2 YNNKEL (reference sequence). V lost 7 bases and J lost 5, with 13 bases in between. The CDR3, as DNA: TGTGCCAGCATAGGACTCGGTCGAGATACGCAGTATTTT. Amino acid sequence: CASIGLGRDTQYF.

The J gene is TRBJ2-1, the V gene TRBV3-1 (or the pseudogene TRBV3-2); 11 bases map to TRBD2. The ends lost 1 base at V and 8 bases at J; junction bases unmatched: 4. Germline values: CDR1 LGHDT, CDR2 YNNKEL (reference sequence). This CDR3 comprises 15 residues. The CDR3 coding sequence is TGTGCCAGCAGCCAAGGGACTAGCGGGTCCTATGAGCAGTTCTTC. Translated: CASSQGTSGSYEQFF.

V usage is TRBV6-4 and J usage is TRBJ2-1, with 7 bases fitting TRBD2. V shed 5 bases and J 7 bases; nucleotides not matched to a gene: 5. CDR1 is MRHNA, CDR2 SNTAGT, per germline. This CDR3 is 13 amino acids long. The CDR3 bases are TGTGCCAGCAGTACGGGAGGCGAGAATGAGCAGTTCTTC. This gives the protein CASSTGGENEQFF.

V gene TRBV5-1 combines with J gene TRBJ2-4, with 8 positions matching TRBD1. CDR1 and CDR2 from the germline V gene are SGHRS and YFSETQ. The junction had 10 bases not matched to a gene; V was cut back by 4 bases and J by 4 bases. The CDR3 runs 16 residues. As DNA, the CDR3 is TGCGCCAGCAGCCCGAACCCCAGGACAGGGAAAAACATTCAGTACTTC. Residues: CASSPNPRTGKNIQYF.

The rearrangement links TRBV28 to TRBJ1-4, with TRBD1 as a possible D gene (6 bases). Trimming took 5 bases from V and 5 from J, leaving 18 bases between them. This CDR3 comprises 16 residues. In germline, CDR1 is MDHEN, CDR2 SYDVKM. In nucleotides, the CDR3 is TGTGCCAGCAGTCCATCGCCGGGGGGCCACAATGAAAAACTGTTTTTT. Its translation: CASSPSPGGHNEKLFF.

The chain has TRBV24-1 and TRBJ2-2; perhaps TRBD1 as D (6 bases). The V end lost 4 bases, the J end lost 3 bases, and 8 bases lay between the germline ends. CDR1 and CDR2 from the germline V gene are KGHDR and SFDVKD. This CDR3 is 14 amino acids long. CDR3 bases: TGTGCCACCAGTGACCGGACAGACACCGGGGAGCTGTTTTTT. This encodes CATSDRTDTGELFF.

This chain joins TRBV11-2 and TRBJ1-2; D is unresolved. V dropped 1 base and J dropped 6 bases, with 6 bases sitting between them. Germline assignment: CDR1 SGHAT and CDR2 FQNNGV. This CDR3 is 12 amino acids long. The CDR3 nucleotides read TGTGCCAGCAGCTTAGGACGGGATGGCTACACCTTC. Amino acid sequence: CASSLGRDGYTF.

The chain recombines TRBV18 with TRBJ2-7, with 12 positions matching TRBD2. Germline-derived CDR1 and CDR2 are KGHSH and LQKENI. Germline trimming cut 6 bases from V and 4 bases from J; bases unmatched to any gene: 4. The CDR3 totals 14 residues. The CDR3 nucleotides are TGTGCCAGCTCCGGTGGACTAGCGGGATACGAGCAGTACTTC. Its translation: CASSGGLAGYEQYF.

CDR3 sequence reads: CASTLDFYGYTF. The CDR3 bases are TGTGCCAGCACCCTGGATTTCTATGGCTACACCTTC. The J gene is TRBJ1-2, the V gene TRBV6-5, with D hard to call. CDR3 size: 12 residues. Per germline, CDR1 MNHEY and CDR2 SVGAGI. V was cut by 7 bases and J by 4 bases, with 10 bases left in between.

This chain uses TRBV29-1 with TRBJ2-3; D is unclear. Germline CDR1 SQVTM, CDR2 ANQGSEA. The ends were cut back, 0 bases at V and 4 bases at J, with 8 bases in the middle. This CDR3 region has 13 residues. CDR3 region: CSVEDLSPDTQYF. CDR3 nucleotides: TGCAGCGTTGAAGATCTGTCTCCAGATACGCAGTATTTT.

This clone came up a few times. The chain employs TRBV5-1 and TRBJ1-5, with 8 bases aligning to TRBD1. This CDR3 is 18 amino acids long. Germline V gene sequence: CDR1 SGHRS, CDR2 YFSETQ. J lost 6 bases, V lost 3 bases, and 17 bases had no gene match. CDR3 region: CASSSQPLSGTGFQPQHF. Written as DNA, the CDR3 is TGCGCCAGCAGCTCGCAACCCCTTTCCGGGACAGGCTTTCAGCCCCAGCATTTT.

The genes are TRBV7-2 and TRBJ1-4; D is perhaps TRBD1 (6 bases). Germline lookup yields CDR1 SGHTA and CDR2 FQGNSA. CDR3 size: 14 residues. Trimming stripped 3 bases from V and 5 bases from J, with 10 bases between. DNA for the CDR3: TGTGCCAGCAGCTTGGACAGCAGGAATGAAAAACTGTTTTTT. Translation gives CASSLDSRNEKLFF.

V and J are TRBV6-5 and TRBJ2-2, with D possibly being TRBD1 or TRBD2 (5 bases each). Trimming pared 9 bases from V and 7 bases from J, leaving 12 bases between. This CDR3 comprises 12 residues. Germline lookup yields CDR1 MNHEY and CDR2 SVGAGI. The CDR3 DNA is TGTGCCAGTCTTGGGGACCACGGGGAGCTGTTTTTT. Translation: CASLGDHGELFF.

This sequence joins TRBV5-5 and TRBJ2-7, with TRBD1 identical over 10 bases. There are 15 residues in the CDR3. The ends lost 4 bases at V and 3 bases at J; junction bases unmatched: 7. The germline V gene encodes CDR1 SGHKS and CDR2 YYEKEE (reference sequence). The CDR3 nucleotides read TGTGCCAGCAGCGCTGACAGGGGGCAAGTCTACGAGCAGTACTTC. Protein sequence: CASSADRGQVYEQYF.

This chain joins TRBV2 and TRBJ1-2; 8 nucleotides match TRBD1. J was trimmed by 2 bases and V by 3 bases; bases with no gene match: 2. This CDR3 contains 14 residues. Germline V gene lookup returns CDR1 SNHLY and CDR2 FYNNEI. The CDR3 nucleotides read TGTGCCAGCAGTGAGAGGACAGGGAACTATGGCTACACCTTC. This sequence encodes CASSERTGNYGYTF.

The J gene is TRBJ1-2, the V gene TRBV3-1 (or the pseudogene TRBV3-2); 7 bases line up with TRBD1. The germline CDR1 and CDR2 sequences are LGHDT and YNNKEL (reference sequence). CDR3 length: 13 amino acids. Losses at the gene ends were 1 base for V and 4 bases for J; bases not matched to a gene: 0. The chain's CDR3 is CASSQGQGYGYTF. The CDR3 DNA reads TGTGCCAGCAGCCAAGGACAGGGCTATGGCTACACCTTC.

This chain uses TRBV6-1 with TRBJ2-2; TRBD2 matches 9 bases. CDR3 length: 15 amino acids. Germline V lookup: CDR1 MNHNS, CDR2 SASEGT. V lost 3 bases to trimming and J lost 5 bases; unmatched junction nucleotides: 4. CDR3: CASSEELAGTGELFF. CDR3 nucleotides: TGTGCCAGCAGTGAGGAACTAGCGGGTACCGGGGAGCTGTTTTTT.

The gene calls are TRBV7-8 and TRBJ2-5, with 8 bases aligning to TRBD1. V lost 0 bases and J lost 5; bases outside the gene matches: 5. Germline V gene data show CDR1 as SGHVS and CDR2 as FQNEAQ. The CDR3 length is 15 residues. The CDR3 reads CASSLALAGGETQYF. CDR3 DNA: TGTGCCAGCAGCTTAGCGTTGGCAGGGGGCGAGACCCAGTACTTC.

The rearrangement uses TRBV19 and TRBJ2-7; 9 positions match TRBD1. Germline assignment: CDR1 LNHDA and CDR2 SQIVND (reference sequence). V shed 6 bases, J shed 6 bases, and the junction held 9 bases outside the gene matches. The CDR3 has 14 amino acids. The chain's CDR3 is CASRGRTGEGEQYF. The CDR3 nucleotides are TGTGCCAGTAGAGGCCGGACAGGGGAGGGCGAGCAGTACTTC.